The T cell receptor (beta chain) described here comes from a study of cytomegalovirus exposure and HLA in healthy donors. Study overall: Caucasian-associated ancestry cluster membership applied to about four fifths of some 400 genotyped donors. General study points: Many donors shared some public TCRs, even though most TCR sequences were rare.

As for the donors, each was a healthy bone marrow donor. 13 Jbeta primers and 60 Vbeta primers were used for the PCR. Clones were read by immunoSEQ multiplex PCR, and TCRdb kept only the in-frame ones, dropping some. The sample table sets out over 100,000 clones. As regards this clone: Its antigen is currently unknown.

Germline CDR1 reads LNHNV; CDR2 reads YYDKDF (reference sequence). The CDR3 has 14 residues. Trimming at V came to 8 bases and at J to 3 bases, leaving 6 bases not matched to a gene. J is TRBJ2-2 and V is TRBV15; 7 bases line up with TRBD1. This sequence originates from a man aged 30 to 45 in good health and CMV-seronegative. Sequencing used PBMCs. In nucleotides, the CDR3 is TGTGCCACCTCGACAGGGTGGGACACCGGGGAGCTGTTTTTT. Translated, it gives CATSTGWDTGELFF.